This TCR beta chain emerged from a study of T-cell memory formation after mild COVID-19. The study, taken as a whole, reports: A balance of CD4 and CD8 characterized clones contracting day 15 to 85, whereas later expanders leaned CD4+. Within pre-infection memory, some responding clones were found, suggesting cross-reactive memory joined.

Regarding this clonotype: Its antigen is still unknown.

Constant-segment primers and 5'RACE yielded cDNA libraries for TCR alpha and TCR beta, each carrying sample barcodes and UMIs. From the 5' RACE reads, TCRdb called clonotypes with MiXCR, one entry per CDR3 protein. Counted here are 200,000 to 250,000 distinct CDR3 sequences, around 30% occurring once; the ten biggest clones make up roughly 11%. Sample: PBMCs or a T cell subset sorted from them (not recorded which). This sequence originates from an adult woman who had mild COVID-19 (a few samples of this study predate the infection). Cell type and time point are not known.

CDR3 region: CASSRGTSGRVETQYF. CDR3 nucleotide sequence: TGCGCCAGCAGCCGGGGGACTAGCGGGAGGGTAGAGACCCAGTACTTC. The chain joins TRBV4-3 to TRBJ2-5; the match to TRBD2 covers 16 bases. The germline gives CDR1 LGHNA, CDR2 YSLEER. The CDR3 loop spans 16 amino acids. V shed 4 bases, J shed 4 bases, and the junction held 3 bases outside the gene matches.